This TCR beta chain was documented in a study of regulatory T cells in long-lasting Graves disease. As for the study in general: Persistent cases took antithyroid drugs over 5 years and stayed TSH receptor antibody positive.

Details on this clonotype: What it binds is not known.

V lost 1 base, J lost 1 base, and 13 bases lay in between. The CDR3 spans 17 residues. CDR1 and CDR2 (germline): MNHEY, SVGEGT. Through Arm-PCR of CDR3 regions and iRepertoire HTBI primers, TCR beta libraries were built. In TCRdb, the multiplex PCR reads were re-called with MiXCR into one record per CDR3 protein. The data hold approximately 400,000 distinct CDR3 sequences, with around a quarter observed a single time. Time point of the sample: persistent/refractory GD, antithyroid drugs over 5 years with positive TRAb. Extracted RNA from PBMCs served as the source of the TCR library. The study, taken as a whole, reports: Favored usage of TRBV28, TRBJ1-2 and TRBJ2-5 was recorded in persistent disease. New patients shared roughly 980 public clonotypes, fewer than the 2,500 to 3,500 shared by persistent patients. Persistent Graves' patients showed less TCR diversity than newly diagnosed ones.

Sample: peripheral blood mononuclear cells (PBMCs), taken when the disease was refractory, from a patient treated with antithyroid drugs. The source is a female donor with Graves disease. The chain links TRBV6-2 or TRBV6-3 to TRBJ2-2, with D possibly TRBD2 on 5 matching bases. The chain's CDR3 is CASSYLRAGQNTGELFF. The DNA for the CDR3 is TGTGCCAGCAGTTACTTGCGGGCCGGGCAGAACACCGGGGAGCTGTTTTTT.